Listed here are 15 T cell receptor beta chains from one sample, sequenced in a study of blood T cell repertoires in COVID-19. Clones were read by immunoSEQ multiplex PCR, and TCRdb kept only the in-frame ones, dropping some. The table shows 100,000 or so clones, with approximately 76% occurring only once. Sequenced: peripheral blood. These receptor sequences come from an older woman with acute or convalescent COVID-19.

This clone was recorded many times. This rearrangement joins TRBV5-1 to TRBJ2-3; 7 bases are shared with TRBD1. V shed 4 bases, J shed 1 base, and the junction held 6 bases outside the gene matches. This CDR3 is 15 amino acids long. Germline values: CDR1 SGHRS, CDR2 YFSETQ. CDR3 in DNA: TGCGCCAGCAGCCCCGGACAGGAAGGCACAGATACGCAGTATTTT. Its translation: CASSPGQEGTDTQYF.

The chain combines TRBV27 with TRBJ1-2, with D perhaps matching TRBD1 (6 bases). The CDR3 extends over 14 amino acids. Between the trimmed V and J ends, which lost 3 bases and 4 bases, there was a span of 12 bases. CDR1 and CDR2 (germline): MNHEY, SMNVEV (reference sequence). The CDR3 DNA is TGTGCCAGCAGTTTCTCGGGACAAGCCTATGGCTACACCTTC. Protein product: CASSFSGQAYGYTF.

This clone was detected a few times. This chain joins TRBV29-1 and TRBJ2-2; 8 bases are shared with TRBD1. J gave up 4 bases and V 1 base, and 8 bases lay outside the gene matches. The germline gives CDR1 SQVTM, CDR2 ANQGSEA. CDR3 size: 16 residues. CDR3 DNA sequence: TGCAGCGTTGAAGGAACGACAGGGGTCGGCACCGGGGAGCTGTTTTTT. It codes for CSVEGTTGVGTGELFF.

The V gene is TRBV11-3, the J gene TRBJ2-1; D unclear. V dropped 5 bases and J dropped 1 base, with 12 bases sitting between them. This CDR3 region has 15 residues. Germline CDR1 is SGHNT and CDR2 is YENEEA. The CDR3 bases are TGTGCCAGCAGCCCCAGGTCCTTGTCCTACAATGAGCAGTTCTTC. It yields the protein CASSPRSLSYNEQFF.

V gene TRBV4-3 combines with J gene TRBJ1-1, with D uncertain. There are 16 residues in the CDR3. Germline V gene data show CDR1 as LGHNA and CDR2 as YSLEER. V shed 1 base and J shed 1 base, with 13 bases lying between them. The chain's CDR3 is CASSQVRFGQNTEAFF. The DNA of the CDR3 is TGCGCCAGCAGCCAAGTCAGGTTTGGCCAGAACACTGAAGCTTTCTTT.

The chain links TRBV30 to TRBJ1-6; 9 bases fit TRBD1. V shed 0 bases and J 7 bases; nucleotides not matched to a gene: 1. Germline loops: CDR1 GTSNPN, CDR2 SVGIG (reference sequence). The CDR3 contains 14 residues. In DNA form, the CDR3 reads TGTGCCTGGAGTGTACAGGGGGCAAATTCACCCCTCCACTTT. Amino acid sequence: CAWSVQGANSPLHF.

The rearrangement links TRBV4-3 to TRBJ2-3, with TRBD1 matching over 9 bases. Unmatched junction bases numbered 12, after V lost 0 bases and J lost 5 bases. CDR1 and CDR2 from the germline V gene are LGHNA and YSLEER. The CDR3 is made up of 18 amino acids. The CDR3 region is CASSQEGGTGRARDTQYF. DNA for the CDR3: TGCGCCAGCAGCCAAGAGGGGGGGACAGGGAGGGCCAGAGATACGCAGTATTTT.

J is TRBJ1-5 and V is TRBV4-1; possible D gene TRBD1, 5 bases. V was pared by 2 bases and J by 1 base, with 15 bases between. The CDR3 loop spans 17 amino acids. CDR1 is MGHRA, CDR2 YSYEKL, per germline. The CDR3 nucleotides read TGCGCCAGCAGCCAACCTCCCACGGCAGGGAGCAATCAGCCCCAGCATTTT. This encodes CASSQPPTAGSNQPQHF.

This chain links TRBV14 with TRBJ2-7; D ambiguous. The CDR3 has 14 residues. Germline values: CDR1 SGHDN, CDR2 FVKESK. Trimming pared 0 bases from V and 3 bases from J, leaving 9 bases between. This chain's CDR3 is CASSQDFPSYEQYF. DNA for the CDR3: TGTGCCAGCAGCCAAGATTTTCCTAGCTACGAGCAGTACTTC.

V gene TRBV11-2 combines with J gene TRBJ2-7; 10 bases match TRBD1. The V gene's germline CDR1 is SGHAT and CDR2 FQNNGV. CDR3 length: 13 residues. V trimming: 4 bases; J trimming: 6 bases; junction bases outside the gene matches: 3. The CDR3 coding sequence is TGTGCCAGCAGCTCCGGGACAGGGGTCGAGCAGTACTTC. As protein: CASSSGTGVEQYF.

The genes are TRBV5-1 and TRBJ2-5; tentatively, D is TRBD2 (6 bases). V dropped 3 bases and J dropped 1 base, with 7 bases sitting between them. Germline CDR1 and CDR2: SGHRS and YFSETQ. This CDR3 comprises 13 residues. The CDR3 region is CASSSGSQETQYF. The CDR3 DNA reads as TGCGCCAGCAGCTCCGGGAGCCAAGAGACCCAGTACTTC.

The chain's CDR3 is CASSITDTQYF. The CDR3 DNA sequence: TGTGCCAGTTCTATCACAGATACGCAGTATTTT. The chain has TRBV12-3 or TRBV12-4 and TRBJ2-3; D uncertain. The length of the CDR3 is 11 residues. Trimming removed 9 bases at V and 2 bases at J, with 6 bases between.

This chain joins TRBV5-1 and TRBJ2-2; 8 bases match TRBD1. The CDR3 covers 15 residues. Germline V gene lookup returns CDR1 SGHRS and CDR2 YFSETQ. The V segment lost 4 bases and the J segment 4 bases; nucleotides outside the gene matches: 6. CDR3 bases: TGCGCCAGCAGCGCCCCCACAGGGGGCACCGGGGAGCTGTTTTTT. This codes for CASSAPTGGTGELFF.

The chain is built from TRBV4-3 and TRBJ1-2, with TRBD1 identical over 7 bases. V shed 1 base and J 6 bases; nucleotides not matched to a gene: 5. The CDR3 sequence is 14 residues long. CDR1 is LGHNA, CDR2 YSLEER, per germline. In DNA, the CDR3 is TGCGCCAGCAGCCAAGGAACAGGGGAACATGGCTACACCTTC. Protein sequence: CASSQGTGEHGYTF.

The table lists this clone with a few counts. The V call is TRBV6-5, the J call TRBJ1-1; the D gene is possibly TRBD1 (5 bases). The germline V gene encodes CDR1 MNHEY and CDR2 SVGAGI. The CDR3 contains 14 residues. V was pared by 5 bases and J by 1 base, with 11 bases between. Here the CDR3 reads CASSHLGGNTEAFF. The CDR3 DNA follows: TGTGCCAGCAGTCACTTGGGGGGGAACACTGAAGCTTTCTTT.